This T cell receptor (beta chain) was captured by sequencing in a study of a mutant IDH1 vaccine in newly diagnosed glioma. The wider study: Every participant had undergone radiotherapy, temozolomide, or both before, and most underwent both. Study results and limitations: Of the patients, 80% to 95% had vaccine-induced immune responses.

This sample's time point: baseline, week 1 (first vaccination visit). Treatment described: pre-vaccination baseline after standard-of-care therapy. Donors had new IDH1-mutant astrocytomas of WHO grade 3 or 4 (ATRX-lost). V was cut by 7 bases and J by 7 bases, with 15 bases left in between. The CDR3 spans 13 residues. CDR1 and CDR2 (germline): SGHDT, YYEEEE. About this clone itself: Its cognate antigen is unknown.

Clones were read by immunoSEQ multiplex PCR, and TCRdb kept only the in-frame ones, dropping some. This sample carries around 33,000 clones, about 80% of them seen once, and the ten largest clones take about 8.4%. This sequence joins TRBV5-6 and TRBJ2-1, with D unclear. The receptor was derived from a man aged 50-60 years with glioma. Some clones in this sample may be carry-over from other donors' samples. This specimen was peripheral blood mononuclear cells (PBMCs), taken from a glioma patient treated with radiotherapy, temozolomide or both. The CDR3 region has the DNA TGTGCCAGCGCCCCGAGCCTCCTGAATGAGCAGTTCTTC. Translation gives CASAPSLLNEQFF. Looking up the rest from reference TRBV5-6 and TRBJ2-1 gives the full variable domain: DAGVTQSPTHLIKTRGQQVTLRCSPKSGHDTVSWYQQALGQGPQFIFQYYEEEERQRGNFPDRFSGHQFPNYSSELNVNALLLGDSALYLCASAPSLLNEQFFGPGTRLTVL.